This T cell receptor beta chain is drawn from a study of T cells in Graves' hyperthyroidism and ophthalmopathy (dated by TCRdb to between 2017 and 2020). Broadly, across the study: Peripheral blood was collected at initial diagnosis, before any treatment. To identify distinguishing TCR V-J signatures, a discovery cohort of 100 patients was used, comprising approximately 40 with Graves' ophthalmopathy and about 59 with stable Graves' hyperthyroidism. An independent validation cohort of about 20 hyperthyroidism patients and about 15 patients who later progressed to ophthalmopathy tested prospective prediction of ophthalmopathy. The roughly 99 discovery patients were divided at random into training and test sets in a 7:3 ratio. In addition, the study compared T-cell repertoires in thyroid tissue and in blood from six Graves' hyperthyroidism patients. Following sampling, methimazole starting at 30 mg daily was given to hyperthyroidism patients, and high-dose intravenous methylprednisolone was given to ophthalmopathy patients. The paper describes TCR Vbeta CDR3 sequencing of more than 120 peripheral blood samples, made up of under 50 ophthalmopathy patients, roughly 80 hyperthyroidism patients and 17 progressor patients. What the research found in general, with its limitations: No statistical method was used to fix the sample size in advance, and group allocation was not hidden from the investigators. A model built on a 13 V-J signature distinguished ophthalmopathy from stable hyperthyroidism, reaching 85% to 90% sensitivity and about 81% specificity in cross-validation and 80%/75% in testing. Blood samples also contained most of the expanded thyroid clonotypes (frequency above 0.001), which suggests that blood repertoires may reflect thyroid immune responses. In validation, the model predicted progression to ophthalmopathy with just under 71% sensitivity and less than 80% specificity, a median of approximately 6.7 months before onset.

Sequences MDHEN (CDR1) and SYDVKM (CDR2) are obtained from the germline V gene. From the cysteine through the phenylalanine, the CDR3 covers 18 amino acids. CDR3 DNA only is kept here, 54 bases in frame from base 1. Trimming leaves V shorter by 6 bases and J shorter by 4 bases, with the junction holding 15 bases beyond the gene matches. With regard to this clonotype: Its target antigen remains unknown. No per-base quality is available; no much larger clone lies one base away.

Stable Graves' hyperthyroidism was defined as the absence of progression to ophthalmopathy over 18 months of follow-up. Hyperthyroidism patients were newly diagnosed, had a disease duration of under 2 months, and were aged 18 to 65 years. The study excluded patients with uncontrolled infections, other autoimmune diseases, pregnancy or lactation. Clinical symptoms, serum thyroxine and TRAb, thyroid ultrasound, and orbital computed tomography formed the basis for the diagnoses. Ficoll-Paque density gradient centrifugation was used to isolate PBMCs from 9.5 to 10 ml of fresh peripheral blood. Total RNA was extracted with Trizol reagent, and quality was checked on an Agilent 2100 Bioanalyzer. TCR beta CDR3 regions were amplified from RNA transcripts. The first round of RT-PCR for the TCR CDR3 was performed with the HTBI primer set and the Qiagen OneStep RT-PCR kit. Libraries were constructed in a second round of multiplex PCR, after which size selection and purification were carried out. Sequencing of the libraries was done on an Illumina HiSeq2000 using paired-end 100 bp reads. In the source study's methods: SOAPnuke was used to process the raw data, throwing out any read that contained adapters or uncalled bases, had a mean Phred below 15, or lacked an exact constant-primer or identifier match. COPE v1.2.5 was used to merge the high-quality paired reads, and each unique nucleotide sequence was defined as a clonotype. Clonotypes were aligned to IMGT TRBV, TRBD and TRBJ reference segments using MiTCR v1.1. The analysis included only V-J combinations with a frequency above 0.0001, which together covered around 99% of the repertoires. The TCS score was defined as the ratio of F50 (clonal expansion) to E x V (chaos), calculated using BLOSUM62-based TCRdist between CDR3 peptides within each V-J. Welch's t-statistics and random forest reduced 514 V-J features to some 14, which were used in a naive Bayes classifier (R e1071). Through fastp at Q25 and MiXCR, TCRdb rebuilt clones from the public reads, retaining in-frame beta chains. Each CDR3 protein gets just one entry, which takes the most common genes and DNA from the rows behind it. The V and J calls here are based on TCRdb, not the publication. The sample includes 350,000 to 400,000 distinct CDR3 sequences, with about 15% observed a single time. The ten largest clones add up to about 30% of the sample.

The chain employs TRBV28 and TRBJ1-5, and 10 bases in between align with TRBD1. This TCR was sampled from a woman aged 25 to 39 with Graves' hyperthyroidism. Source material: blood. CDR3 region: CASRLTGGVYSGNQPQHF. The DNA sequence follows: TGTGCCAGCAGGCTGACAGGGGGCGTATATTCTGGTAATCAGCCCCAGCATTTT.